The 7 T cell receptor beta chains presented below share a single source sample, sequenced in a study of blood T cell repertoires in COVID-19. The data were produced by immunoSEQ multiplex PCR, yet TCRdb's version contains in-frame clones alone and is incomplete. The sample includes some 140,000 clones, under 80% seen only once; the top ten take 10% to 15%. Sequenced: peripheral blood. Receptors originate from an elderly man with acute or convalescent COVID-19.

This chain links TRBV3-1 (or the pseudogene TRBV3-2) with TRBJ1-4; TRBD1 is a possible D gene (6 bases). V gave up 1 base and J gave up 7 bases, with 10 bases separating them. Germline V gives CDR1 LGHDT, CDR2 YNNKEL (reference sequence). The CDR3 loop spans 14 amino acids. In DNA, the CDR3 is TGTGCCAGCAGCCAAGCGGGACACTCTGAAAAACTGTTTTTT. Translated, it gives CASSQAGHSEKLFF.

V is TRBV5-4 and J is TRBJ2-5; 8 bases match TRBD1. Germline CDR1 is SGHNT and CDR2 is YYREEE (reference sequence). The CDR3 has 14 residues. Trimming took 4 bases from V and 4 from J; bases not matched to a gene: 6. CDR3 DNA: TGTGCCAGCAGCCTCGGGACAGGTTTAGAGACCCAGTACTTC. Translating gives CASSLGTGLETQYF.

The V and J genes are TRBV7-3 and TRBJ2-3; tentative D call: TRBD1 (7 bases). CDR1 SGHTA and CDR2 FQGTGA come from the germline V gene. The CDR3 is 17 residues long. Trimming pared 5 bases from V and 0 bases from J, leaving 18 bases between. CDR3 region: CASSPQGGTLSTDTQYF. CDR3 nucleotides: TGTGCCAGCAGCCCCCAGGGGGGAACGCTTAGCACAGATACGCAGTATTTT.

For the CDR3, the DNA is TGTGCCAGCAGCAGGACAGGGAATGGCAATCAGCCCCAGCATTTT. Translating gives CASSRTGNGNQPQHF. The chain is built from TRBV7-8 and TRBJ1-5; TRBD1 aligns across 8 bases. The CDR3 is 15 residues long. Germline loops: CDR1 SGHVS, CDR2 FQNEAQ. J lost 2 bases, V lost 5 bases, and 5 bases had no gene match.

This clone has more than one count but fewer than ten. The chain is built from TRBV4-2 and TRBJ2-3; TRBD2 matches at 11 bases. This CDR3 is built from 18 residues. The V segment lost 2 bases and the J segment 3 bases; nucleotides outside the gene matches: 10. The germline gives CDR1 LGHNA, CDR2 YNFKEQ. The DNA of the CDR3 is TGTGCCAGCAGCCAAATATTAGCGGGGGGGCCGGGGACAGATACGCAGTATTTT. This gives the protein CASSQILAGGPGTDTQYF.

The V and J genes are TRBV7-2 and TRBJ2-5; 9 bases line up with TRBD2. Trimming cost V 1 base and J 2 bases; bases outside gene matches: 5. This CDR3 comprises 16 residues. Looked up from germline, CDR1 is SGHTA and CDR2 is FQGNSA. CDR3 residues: CASSLGRGGNQETQYF. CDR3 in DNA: TGTGCCAGCAGCTTAGGGCGGGGGGGGAATCAAGAGACCCAGTACTTC. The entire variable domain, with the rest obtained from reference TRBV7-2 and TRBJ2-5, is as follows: GAGVSQSPSNKVTEKGKDVELRCDPISGHTALYWYRQSLGQGLEFLIYFQGNSAPDKSGLPSDRFSAERTGGSVSTLTIQRTQQEDSAVYLCASSLGRGGNQETQYFGPGTRLLVL.

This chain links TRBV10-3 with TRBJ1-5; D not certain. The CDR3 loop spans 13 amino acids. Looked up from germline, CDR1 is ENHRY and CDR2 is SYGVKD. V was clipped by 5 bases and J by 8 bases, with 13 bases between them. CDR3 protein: CAISPGGREPQHF. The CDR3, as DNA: TGTGCCATCAGTCCCGGAGGGCGTGAGCCCCAGCATTTT.